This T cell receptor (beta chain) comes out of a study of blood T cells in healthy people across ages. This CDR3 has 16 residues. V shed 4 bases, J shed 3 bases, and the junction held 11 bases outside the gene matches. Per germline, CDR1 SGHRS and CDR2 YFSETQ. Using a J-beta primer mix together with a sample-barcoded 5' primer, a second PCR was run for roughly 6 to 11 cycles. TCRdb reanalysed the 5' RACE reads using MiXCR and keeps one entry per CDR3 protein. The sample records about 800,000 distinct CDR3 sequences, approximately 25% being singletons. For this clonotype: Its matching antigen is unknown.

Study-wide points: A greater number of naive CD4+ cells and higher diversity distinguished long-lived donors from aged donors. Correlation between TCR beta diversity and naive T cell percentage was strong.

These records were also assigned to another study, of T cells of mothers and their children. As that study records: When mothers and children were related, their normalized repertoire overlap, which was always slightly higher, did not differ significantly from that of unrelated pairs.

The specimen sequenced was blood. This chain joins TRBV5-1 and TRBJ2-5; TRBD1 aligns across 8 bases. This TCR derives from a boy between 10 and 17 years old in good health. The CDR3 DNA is TGCGCCAGCAGCGGAGGAGGACAGGGTTCGAAAGAGACCCAGTACTTC. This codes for CASSGGGQGSKETQYF.